The 13 T cell receptor beta chains listed next were all sequenced from one sample in a study of shared clonotypes between healthy human individuals. TCRdb keeps only in-frame clones here, not all; method: immunoSEQ multiplex PCR. The data show about 490,000 clones, with around 79% seen just once and about an eighth held by the top ten. The sequenced sample was PBMCs. Receptors originate from a woman aged 40 to 50 in good health. Some clones in this sample may be carry-over from other donors' samples.

The rearrangement joins TRBV5-1 to TRBJ2-7; TRBD1 matches 8 bases. Germline V CDR1 and CDR2: SGHRS, YFSETQ. CDR3 size: 14 residues. V lost 4 bases to trimming and J lost 5 bases; unmatched junction nucleotides: 8. Written as DNA, the CDR3 is TGCGCCAGCAGCAGGGGACAGGAGGGCGACGAGCAGTACTTC. It translates to CASSRGQEGDEQYF.

This chain connects TRBV7-6 to TRBJ2-7; 11 bases are shared with TRBD2. Germline V gene lookup returns CDR1 SGHVS and CDR2 FNYEAQ. The CDR3 is made up of 19 amino acids. The J segment lost 6 bases and the V segment lost 1 base, leaving 17 bases of the junction unmatched. The CDR3 loop reads CASSLGWRASGRPPVEQYF. As DNA, the CDR3 is TGTGCCAGCAGCTTAGGCTGGAGGGCTAGCGGGAGGCCCCCGGTCGAGCAGTACTTC. Combining the CDR3 with reference TRBV7-6 and TRBJ2-7 gives the whole variable domain GAGVSQSPRYKVTKRGQDVALRCDPISGHVSLYWYRQALGQGPEFLTYFNYEAQQDKSGLPNDRFSAERPEGSISTLTIQRTEQRDSAMYRCASSLGWRASGRPPVEQYFGPGTRLTVT.

The chain carries TRBV28 and TRBJ1-5, with TRBD1 as a possible D gene (5 bases). Trimming pared 8 bases from V and 3 bases from J, leaving 8 bases between. This CDR3 is 12 amino acids long. CDR1 is MDHEN, CDR2 SYDVKM, per germline. The DNA for the CDR3 is TGTGCCAGCCTCAGGGCCAATCAGCCCCAGCATTTT. It is translated as CASLRANQPQHF.

This chain links TRBV5-1 with TRBJ2-5; D tentatively reads TRBD1 or TRBD2 (5 bases each). Looked up from germline, CDR1 is SGHRS and CDR2 is YFSETQ. V lost 1 base and J 5 bases, leaving 18 bases between the germline ends. The CDR3 has 16 residues. CDR3 DNA sequence: TGCGCCAGCAGCTTGACCGGGACCCGGGGCTTGGAGACCCAGTACTTC. Translation: CASSLTGTRGLETQYF.

The chain employs TRBV5-1 and TRBJ2-2; TRBD1 matches at 10 bases. V shed 0 bases and J 7 bases; nucleotides not matched to a gene: 6. Germline-derived CDR1 and CDR2 are SGHRS and YFSETQ. The CDR3 contains 16 residues. The CDR3 protein is CASSLVGQGPIGELFF. DNA for the CDR3: TGCGCCAGCAGCTTGGTGGGACAGGGGCCTATCGGGGAGCTGTTTTTT.

The chain combines TRBV5-1 with TRBJ1-2; TRBD1 matches 7 bases. The junction had 25 bases not matched to a gene; V was cut back by 6 bases and J by 8 bases. The V gene's germline CDR1 is SGHRS and CDR2 YFSETQ. CDR3 size: 18 residues. The CDR3, as DNA: TGCGCCAGCACCCGGGAGGGTAGAGGGGGCGCGCCCAGCGGAGGCTACACCTTC. Its translation: CASTREGRGGAPSGGYTF.

With regard to this clone: A read error is possible here, since a much larger clone lies one base away. This chain uses TRBV4-2 with TRBJ2-5; D possibly corresponds to TRBD1 (6 bases). Germline assignment: CDR1 LGHNA and CDR2 YNFKEQ. The length of the CDR3 is 18 residues. V was clipped by 1 base and J by 1 base, with 19 bases between them. This CDR3 is CASSQGGALRGGQETQYF. The CDR3 DNA reads as TGTGCCAGCAGCCAAGGTGGGGCCCTCAGGGGCGGCCAAGAGACCCAGTACTTC.

The V call is TRBV10-3, the J call TRBJ2-1, with D hard to call. CDR3 length: 11 amino acids. CDR1 is ENHRY and CDR2 is SYGVKD in the germline V gene. V gave up 4 bases and J gave up 9 bases, with 7 bases separating them. In nucleotides, the CDR3 is TGTGCCATCAGTGTAATCGGTGAGCAGTTCTTC. Translation: CAISVIGEQFF.

CDR3 region: CASSSRLAGGPRDNEQFF. Written as DNA, the CDR3 is TGTGCCAGCAGTTCTAGACTAGCGGGAGGGCCGAGAGACAATGAGCAGTTCTTC. V usage is TRBV25-1 and J usage is TRBJ2-1, with TRBD2 identical over 14 bases. Trimming took 5 bases from V and 5 from J; bases not matched to a gene: 11. CDR3 size: 18 residues. Per germline, CDR1 MGHDK and CDR2 SYGVNS.

The chain combines TRBV7-9 with TRBJ1-4, with TRBD1 as a possible D gene (5 bases). V lost 0 bases, J lost 7 bases, and 24 bases lay in between. This CDR3 comprises 19 residues. Germline CDR1 and CDR2: SEHNR and FQNEAQ (reference sequence). This CDR3 reads CASSLAESVRGPEVEKLFF. The CDR3 DNA is TGTGCCAGCAGCTTAGCGGAATCGGTTCGGGGACCCGAAGTTGAAAAACTGTTTTTT.

This chain uses TRBV27 with TRBJ1-4; 8 bases are a match to TRBD1. The germline CDR1 and CDR2 sequences are MNHEY and SMNVEV (reference sequence). The CDR3 is 14 residues long. Unmatched junction bases numbered 6, after V lost 6 bases and J lost 6 bases. The CDR3 DNA follows: TGTGCCAGCAGGGACCGGACAGGGTATGAAAAACTGTTTTTT. Translating gives CASRDRTGYEKLFF.

This chain uses TRBV4-1 with TRBJ2-5; the D gene is possibly TRBD2 (5 bases). The CDR3 length is 13 residues. Per germline, CDR1 MGHRA and CDR2 YSYEKL. V lost 0 bases, J lost 9 bases, and 11 bases lay in between. Here the CDR3 reads CASSQDRYGAQYF. CDR3 nucleotide sequence: TGCGCCAGCAGCCAAGACCGATACGGGGCCCAGTACTTC.

As DNA, the CDR3 is TGTGCCAGCTCGGATAACCGGGACAGACAGGTGGCTTTCTTT. Encoded protein: CASSDNRDRQVAFF. This chain joins TRBV18 and TRBJ1-1; the match to TRBD1 covers 7 bases. There are 14 residues in the CDR3. CDR1 KGHSH and CDR2 LQKENI come from the germline V gene. J was trimmed by 11 bases and V by 6 bases; bases with no gene match: 15.